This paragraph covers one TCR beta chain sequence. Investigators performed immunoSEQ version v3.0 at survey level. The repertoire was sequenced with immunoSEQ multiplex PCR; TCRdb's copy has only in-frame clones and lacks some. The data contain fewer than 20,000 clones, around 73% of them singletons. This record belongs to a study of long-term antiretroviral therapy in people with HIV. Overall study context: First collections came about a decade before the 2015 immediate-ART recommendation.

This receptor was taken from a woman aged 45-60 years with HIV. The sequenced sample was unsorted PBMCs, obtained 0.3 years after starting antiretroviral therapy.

This chain's CDR3 is CASGLGLQAFF. In DNA, the CDR3 is TGTGCTAGTGGTTTGGGCCTGCAAGCTTTCTTT. V usage is TRBV12-5 and J usage is TRBJ1-1, with no clear D. There are 11 residues in the CDR3. Germline V CDR1 and CDR2: LGHNT, FRNRAP. Trimming cost V 1 base and J 9 bases, with 6 bases left between them.